These 7 T cell receptor beta chains were sequenced from one sample in a study of T-cell memory formation after mild COVID-19. TCRdb re-analysed the 5' RACE reads in MiXCR, keeping a single row per CDR3 protein. The table shows under 450,000 distinct CDR3 sequences, with approximately 14% occurring only once. The sequenced sample consisted of PBMCs or a T cell subset sorted from them (not recorded which). The receptor set was obtained from a man younger than 35 who had mild COVID-19 (a few samples of this study predate the infection). Cell type and time point are not known.

CDR3 nucleotide sequence: TGTGCCAGCAGCAAAGAAAGGGTACGGGCCAAAAACATTCAGTACTTC. Protein sequence: CASSKERVRAKNIQYF. The chain joins TRBV21-1 to TRBJ2-4. TRBV21-1 is recorded as a pseudogene. This CDR3 has 16 amino acids.

This clonotype turned up a few times. V and J are TRBV12-3 or TRBV12-4 and TRBJ1-1; the D is unclear. This CDR3 has 15 amino acids. V was cut by 1 base and J by 1 base, with 10 bases left in between. The CDR3, as DNA: TGTGCCAGCAGTTTAGGGGAGGGCTCGAACACTGAAGCTTTCTTT. Translating it yields CASSLGEGSNTEAFF.

About this clonotype: As the CDR3 is not closed by the conserved phenylalanine or tryptophan, this likely results from a read error. The chain recombines TRBV6-1 with TRBJ2-1; no clear D gene. The CDR3 covers 12 residues. Germline lookup yields CDR1 MNHNS and CDR2 SASEGT. Trimming pared 11 bases from V and 4 bases from J, leaving 12 bases between. This chain's CDR3 is CALRWGYNEQFI. CDR3 DNA: TGTGCCCTCCGGTGGGGTTACAATGAGCAGTTCATC.

The chain links TRBV12-3 or TRBV12-4 to TRBJ2-6, with 9 nucleotides matching TRBD1. Trimming removed 5 bases from V and 3 bases from J; junction bases left unmatched: 8. This CDR3 is 17 amino acids long. DNA of the CDR3: TGTGCCAGCAGTCTGACAGGGGGAATAGGTGGGGCCAACGTCCTGACTTTC. Residues: CASSLTGGIGGANVLTF.

This clonotype was seen repeatedly, ten times or more. The CDR3: CASSLSSGSGELFF. The CDR3 coding sequence is TGTGCCAGCAGCTTATCTAGCGGGTCCGGGGAGCTGTTTTTT. The chain joins TRBV11-2 to TRBJ2-2; 8 bases agree with TRBD2. Germline values: CDR1 SGHAT, CDR2 FQNNGV. There are 14 residues in the CDR3. The V and J ends lost 2 bases and 6 bases, in that order; junction bases with no gene match: 2. The full variable domain, with the rest looked up from reference TRBV11-2 and TRBJ2-2, is EAGVAQSPRYKIIEKRQSVAFWCNPISGHATLYWYQQILGQGPKLLIQFQNNGVVDDSQLPKDRFSAERLKGVDSTLKIQPAKLEDSAVYLCASSLSSGSGELFFGEGSRLTVL.

In its sample, this clonotype was seen many times. V gene TRBV4-2 combines with J gene TRBJ2-2, with D tentatively TRBD2 (6 bases). Germline CDR1 and CDR2: LGHNA and YNFKEQ. The CDR3 covers 15 residues. V was clipped by 5 bases and J by 2 bases, with 12 bases between them. The CDR3 is CASSSRDENTGELFF. DNA of the CDR3: TGTGCCAGCAGCTCGCGGGACGAAAACACCGGGGAGCTGTTTTTT.

This clonotype has more than one count but fewer than ten. The chain recombines TRBV5-4 with TRBJ1-1; D perhaps matches TRBD1 (5 bases). The CDR3 covers 13 residues. Trimming cost V 9 bases and J 1 base, with 13 bases left between them. CDR1 is SGHNT and CDR2 is YYREEE in the germline V gene (reference sequence). CDR3 DNA sequence: TGTGCCACCCGGGGGTTGGAGAACACTGAAGCTTTCTTT. Protein sequence: CATRGLENTEAFF. The full variable domain, in which reference TRBV5-4 and TRBJ1-1 provide the parts outside the CDR3, is ETGVTQSPTHLIKTRGQQVTLRCSSQSGHNTVSWYQQALGQGPQFIFQYYREEENGRGNFPPRFSGLQFPNYSSELNVNALELDDSALYLCATRGLENTEAFFGQGTRLTVV.